Listed here are 6 T cell receptor beta chains from one sample, sequenced in a study of T cell responses to AZD1222 COVID-19 vaccine (dated by TCRdb to the early 2020s). Reading the label with the study, this specimen's time point is: baseline before first vaccination. The receptor library was made with the immunoSEQ multiplex PCR assay. TCRdb limited this immuneACCESS table to in-frame rearrangements with V and J called. A share of clones is missing; checked studies link under half to unresolved V genes, and the rest is unexplained. Here the sample has over 90,000 clones; approximately 81% occur a single time. The top ten constitute 15% to 20% of the sample. Sequencing was performed on peripheral blood, taken on day 0 of AZD1222 vaccination. These receptors all stem from an adult in good health.

On this clone: At the DNA level, this CDR3 is encoded by other sequences in the same sample as well. The chain is built from TRBV3-1 (or the pseudogene TRBV3-2) and TRBJ2-7, with a tentative D call TRBD1 (5 bases). Trimming cost V 2 bases and J 4 bases, with 9 bases left between them. Germline V lookup: CDR1 LGHDT, CDR2 YNNKEL (reference sequence). The CDR3 is made up of 13 amino acids. The CDR3 nucleotides are TGTGCCAGCAGCCAACAGGGTAGGTACGAGCAGTACTTC. Translation: CASSQQGRYEQYF.

This chain links TRBV18 with TRBJ2-1; D remains unclear. Trimming cost V 0 bases and J 5 bases, with 5 bases left between them. From germline, CDR1 is KGHSH and CDR2 LQKENI. This CDR3 comprises 13 residues. The CDR3 sequence: CASSPPENNEQFF. CDR3 coding DNA: TGTGCCAGCTCACCACCAGAAAACAATGAGCAGTTCTTC.

This clone is medium-sized within its sample. The chain links TRBV6-2 or TRBV6-3 to TRBJ2-5, with D possibly being TRBD2 (6 bases). In germline, CDR1 is MNHEY, CDR2 SVGEGT. The CDR3 contains 17 residues. V gave up 0 bases and J gave up 5 bases, with 19 bases separating them. The CDR3 DNA reads TGTGCCAGCAGTTACTCGGATGGGGAGGCGGAGTACGAGACCCAGTACTTC. Translation: CASSYSDGEAEYETQYF.

The rearrangement uses TRBV19 and TRBJ2-1, with D possibly called TRBD1 or TRBD2 (7 bases each). The CDR3 covers 13 residues. V lost 10 bases, J lost 8 bases, and 18 bases lay in between. Germline lookup yields CDR1 LNHDA and CDR2 SQIVND (reference sequence). The chain's CDR3 is CATRGGGLDEQFF. CDR3 nucleotides: TGTGCCACCCGGGGAGGGGGCTTGGATGAGCAGTTCTTC. The whole variable domain, filled in from reference TRBV19 and TRBJ2-1, reads DGGITQSPKYLFRKEGQNVTLSCEQNLNHDAMYWYRQDPGQGLRLIYYSQIVNDFQKGDIAEGYSVSREKKESFPLTVTSAQKNPTAFYLCATRGGGLDEQFFGPGTRLTVL.

V gene TRBV11-2 combines with J gene TRBJ1-1, with D unresolved. Germline V CDR1 and CDR2: SGHAT, FQNNGV. This CDR3 has 14 amino acids. Trimming shortened V by 1 base and J by 4 bases, and 10 bases separated the two germline ends. CDR3 nucleotides: TGTGCCAGCAGCTTAGGGCATGGAGGCACTGAAGCTTTCTTT. This encodes CASSLGHGGTEAFF.

V is TRBV9 and J is TRBJ2-1; D is undetermined. Per the germline V gene, CDR1 is SGDLS and CDR2 is YYNGEE. The V end was cut by 0 bases, the J end by 0 bases, with 10 bases between. The CDR3 totals 16 residues. CDR3 bases: TGTGCCAGCAGCGTAGTGCACGGAAGCTCCTACAATGAGCAGTTCTTC. As protein: CASSVVHGSSYNEQFF. Looking up the rest from reference TRBV9 and TRBJ2-1 gives the full variable domain: DSGVTQTPKHLITATGQRVTLRCSPRSGDLSVYWYQQSLDQGLQFLIQYYNGEERAKGNILERFSAQQFPDLHSELNLSSLELGDSALYFCASSVVHGSSYNEQFFGPGTRLTVL.